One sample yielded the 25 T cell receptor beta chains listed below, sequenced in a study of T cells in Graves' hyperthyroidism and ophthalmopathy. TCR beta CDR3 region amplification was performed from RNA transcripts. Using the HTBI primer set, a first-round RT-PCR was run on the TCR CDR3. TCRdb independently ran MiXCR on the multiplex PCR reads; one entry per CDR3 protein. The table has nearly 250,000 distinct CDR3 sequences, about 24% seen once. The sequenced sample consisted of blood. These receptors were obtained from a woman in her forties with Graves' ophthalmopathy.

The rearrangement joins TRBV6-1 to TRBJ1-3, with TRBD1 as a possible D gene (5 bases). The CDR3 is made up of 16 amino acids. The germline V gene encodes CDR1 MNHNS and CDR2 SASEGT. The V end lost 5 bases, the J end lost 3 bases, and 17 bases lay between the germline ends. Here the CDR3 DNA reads TGTGCCAGCAGTAATCTGGGACGGCGTAATGGAAACACCATATATTTT. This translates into CASSNLGRRNGNTIYF.

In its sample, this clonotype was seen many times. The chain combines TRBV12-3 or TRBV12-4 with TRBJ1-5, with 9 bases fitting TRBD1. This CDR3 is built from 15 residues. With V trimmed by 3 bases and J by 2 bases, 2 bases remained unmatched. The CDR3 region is CASSLGQGGNQPQHF. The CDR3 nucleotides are TGTGCCAGCAGTTTGGGACAGGGAGGCAATCAGCCCCAGCATTTT.

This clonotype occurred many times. The CDR3 is CASSRPEGGETQYF. The CDR3 region has the DNA TGTGCCAGCAGCCGCCCGGAAGGAGGAGAGACCCAGTACTTC. V usage is TRBV7-9 and J usage is TRBJ2-5, with D perhaps matching TRBD2 (5 bases). CDR3 length: 14 amino acids. In germline, CDR1 is SEHNR, CDR2 FQNEAQ (reference sequence). V was cut by 5 bases and J by 4 bases, with 14 bases left in between.

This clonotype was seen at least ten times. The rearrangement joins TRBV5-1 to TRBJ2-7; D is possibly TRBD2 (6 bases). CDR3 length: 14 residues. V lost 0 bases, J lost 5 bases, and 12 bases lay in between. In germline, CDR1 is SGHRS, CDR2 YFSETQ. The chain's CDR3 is CASSLGGRRDEQYF. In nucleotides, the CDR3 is TGCGCCAGCAGCTTGGGCGGCAGGAGGGACGAGCAGTACTTC.

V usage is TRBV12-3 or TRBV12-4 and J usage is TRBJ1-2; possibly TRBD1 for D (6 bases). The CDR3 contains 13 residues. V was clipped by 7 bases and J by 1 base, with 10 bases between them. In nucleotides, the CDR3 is TGTGCCAGCAAGACAGGCGGTAACTATGGCTACACCTTC. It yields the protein CASKTGGNYGYTF.

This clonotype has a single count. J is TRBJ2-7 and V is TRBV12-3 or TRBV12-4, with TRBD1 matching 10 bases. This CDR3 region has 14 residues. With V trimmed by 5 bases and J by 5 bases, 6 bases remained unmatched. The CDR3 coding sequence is TGTGCCAGCAGTCCCGGGACAGGGGAGCACGAGCAGTACTTC. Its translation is CASSPGTGEHEQYF.

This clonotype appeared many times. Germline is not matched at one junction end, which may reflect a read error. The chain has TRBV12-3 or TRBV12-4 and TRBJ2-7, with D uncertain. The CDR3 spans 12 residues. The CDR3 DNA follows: TGTGCCAGCAGTCCCCGTGTGAACGAGCAGTGCTTC. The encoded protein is CASSPRVNEQCF.

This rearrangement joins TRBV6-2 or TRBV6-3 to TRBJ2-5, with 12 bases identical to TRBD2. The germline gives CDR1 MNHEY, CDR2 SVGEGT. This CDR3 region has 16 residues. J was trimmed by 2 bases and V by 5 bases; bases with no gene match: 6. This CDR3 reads CASSQRLAGDQETQYF. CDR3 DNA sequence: TGTGCCAGCAGTCAACGACTAGCGGGGGATCAAGAGACCCAGTACTTC.

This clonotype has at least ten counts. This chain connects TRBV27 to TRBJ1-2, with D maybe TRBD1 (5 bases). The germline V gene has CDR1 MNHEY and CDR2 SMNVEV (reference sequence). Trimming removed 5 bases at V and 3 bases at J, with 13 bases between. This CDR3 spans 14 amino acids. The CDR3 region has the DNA TGTGCCAGCAGTCTTCGGGGCCATGACTATGGCTACACCTTC. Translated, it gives CASSLRGHDYGYTF.

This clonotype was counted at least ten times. In DNA form, the CDR3 reads TGCGCCAGCAGCTTAATGGGACAGGGTCAACAAGAGACCCAGTACTTC. It specifies CASSLMGQGQQETQYF. This chain joins TRBV5-1 and TRBJ2-5; 9 nucleotides agree with TRBD1. V was clipped by 2 bases and J by 2 bases; unmatched bases: 7. Germline loops: CDR1 SGHRS, CDR2 YFSETQ. This CDR3 region has 16 residues.

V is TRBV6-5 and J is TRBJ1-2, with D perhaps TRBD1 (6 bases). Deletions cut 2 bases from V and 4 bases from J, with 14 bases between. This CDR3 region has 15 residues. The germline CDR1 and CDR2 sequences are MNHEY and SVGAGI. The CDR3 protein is CASSYAGGAVYGYTF. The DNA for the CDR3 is TGTGCCAGCAGTTACGCGGGGGGCGCCGTCTATGGCTACACCTTC.

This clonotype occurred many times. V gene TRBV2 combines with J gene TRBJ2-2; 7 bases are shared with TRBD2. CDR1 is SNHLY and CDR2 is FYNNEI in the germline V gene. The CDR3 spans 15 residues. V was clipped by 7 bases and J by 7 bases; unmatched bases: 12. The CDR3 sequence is CASTQLGGIGGELFF. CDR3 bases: TGTGCCAGCACCCAATTGGGAGGGATTGGCGGGGAGCTGTTTTTT.

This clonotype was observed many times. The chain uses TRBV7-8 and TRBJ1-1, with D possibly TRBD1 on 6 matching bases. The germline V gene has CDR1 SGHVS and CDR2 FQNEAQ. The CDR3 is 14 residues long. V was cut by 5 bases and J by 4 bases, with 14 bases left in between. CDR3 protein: CASSATGQVTEAFF. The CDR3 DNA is TGTGCCAGCAGCGCCACAGGGCAGGTCACTGAAGCTTTCTTT.

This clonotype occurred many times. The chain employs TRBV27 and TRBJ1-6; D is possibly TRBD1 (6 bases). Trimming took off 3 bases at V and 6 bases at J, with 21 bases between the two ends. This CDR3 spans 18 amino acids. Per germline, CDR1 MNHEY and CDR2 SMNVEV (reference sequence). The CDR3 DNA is TGTGCCAGCAGTTTTAGCCTCAGGGGCCTGGGAGGTAATTCACCCCTCCACTTT. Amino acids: CASSFSLRGLGGNSPLHF.

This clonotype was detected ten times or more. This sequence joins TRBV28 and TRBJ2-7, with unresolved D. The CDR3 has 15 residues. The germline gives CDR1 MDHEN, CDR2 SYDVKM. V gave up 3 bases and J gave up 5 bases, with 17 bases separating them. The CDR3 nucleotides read TGTGCCAGCAGTTTCATAGGGAAGGATGGGAACGAGCAGTACTTC. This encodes CASSFIGKDGNEQYF.

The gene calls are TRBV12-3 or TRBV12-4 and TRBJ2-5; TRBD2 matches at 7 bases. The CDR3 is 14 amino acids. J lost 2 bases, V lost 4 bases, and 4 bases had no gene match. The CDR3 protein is CASSSAGAQETQYF. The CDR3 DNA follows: TGTGCCAGCAGTTCGGCGGGAGCGCAAGAGACCCAGTACTTC.

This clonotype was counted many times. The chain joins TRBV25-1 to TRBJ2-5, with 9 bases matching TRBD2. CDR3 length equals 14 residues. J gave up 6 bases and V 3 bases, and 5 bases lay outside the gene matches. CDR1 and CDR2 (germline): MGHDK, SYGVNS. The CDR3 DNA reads TGTGCCAGCAGTGAGGCGGGAGGGCCGCAGACCCAGTACTTC. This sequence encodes CASSEAGGPQTQYF.

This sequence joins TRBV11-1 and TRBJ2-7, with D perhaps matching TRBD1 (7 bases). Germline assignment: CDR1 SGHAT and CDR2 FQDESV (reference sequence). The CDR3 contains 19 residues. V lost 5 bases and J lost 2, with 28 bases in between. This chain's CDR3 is CASSTTQTPTGRQPYEQYF. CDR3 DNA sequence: TGTGCCAGCAGCACAACCCAAACGCCGACAGGGAGGCAACCCTACGAGCAGTACTTC.

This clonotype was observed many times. CDR3 residues: CASSYSRGTYYGYTF. The CDR3 bases are TGTGCCAGCAGTTACTCTCGGGGCACGTACTATGGCTACACCTTC. The chain couples TRBV6-2 or TRBV6-3 to TRBJ1-2, with D perhaps matching TRBD1 (5 bases). The V and J ends lost 0 bases and 3 bases respectively, with 11 bases between them. CDR3 size: 15 residues. The germline V gene has CDR1 MNHEY and CDR2 SVGEGT.

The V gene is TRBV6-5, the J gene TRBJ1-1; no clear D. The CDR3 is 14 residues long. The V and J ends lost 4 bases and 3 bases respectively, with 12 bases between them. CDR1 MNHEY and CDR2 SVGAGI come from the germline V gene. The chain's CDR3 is CASSFAARDTEAFF. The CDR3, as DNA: TGTGCCAGCAGTTTTGCGGCGCGCGACACTGAAGCTTTCTTT.

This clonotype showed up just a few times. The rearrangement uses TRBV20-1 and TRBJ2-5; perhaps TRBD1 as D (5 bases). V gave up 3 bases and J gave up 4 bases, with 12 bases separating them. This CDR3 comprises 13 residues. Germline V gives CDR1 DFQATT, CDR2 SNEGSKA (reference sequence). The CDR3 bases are TGCAGTGCTAGCCCCGGCAGGGCAGAGACCCAGTACTTC. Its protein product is CSASPGRAETQYF.

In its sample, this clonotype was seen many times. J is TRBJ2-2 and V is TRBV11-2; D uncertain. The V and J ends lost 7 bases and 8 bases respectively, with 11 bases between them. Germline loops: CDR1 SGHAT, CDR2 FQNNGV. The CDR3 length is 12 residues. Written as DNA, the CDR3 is TGTGCCAGCATGCTGATCGGAGGGGAGCTGTTTTTT. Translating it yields CASMLIGGELFF. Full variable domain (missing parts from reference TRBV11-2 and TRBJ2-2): EAGVAQSPRYKIIEKRQSVAFWCNPISGHATLYWYQQILGQGPKLLIQFQNNGVVDDSQLPKDRFSAERLKGVDSTLKIQPAKLEDSAVYLCASMLIGGELFFGEGSRLTVL.

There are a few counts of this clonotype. CDR3 bases: TGTGCCAGCGGGACAGTTGTCCAAGAGACCCAGTACTTC. Its protein is CASGTVVQETQYF. V gene TRBV19 combines with J gene TRBJ2-5; 7 nucleotides agree with TRBD1. J was trimmed by 1 base and V by 9 bases; bases with no gene match: 5. From germline, CDR1 is LNHDA and CDR2 SQIVND (reference sequence). The CDR3 has 13 amino acids.

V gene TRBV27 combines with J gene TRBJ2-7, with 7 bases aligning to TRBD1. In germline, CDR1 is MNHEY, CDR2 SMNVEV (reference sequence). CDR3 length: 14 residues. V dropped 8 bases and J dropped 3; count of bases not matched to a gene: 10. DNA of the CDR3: TGTGCCAGCCAGGGTCGCTGGGACAGCTACGAGCAGTACTTC. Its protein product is CASQGRWDSYEQYF.

This CDR3 is CASGLTPEQGAFGYTF. The CDR3 DNA follows: TGTGCTAGTGGTTTGACCCCCGAGCAGGGGGCATTCGGCTACACCTTC. The gene calls are TRBV12-5 and TRBJ1-2; 8 nucleotides match TRBD1. This CDR3 region has 16 residues. The V gene's germline CDR1 is LGHNT and CDR2 FRNRAP. With V trimmed by 2 bases and J by 8 bases, 13 bases remained unmatched. The full variable domain, completed using reference TRBV12-5 and TRBJ1-2, is DARVTQTPRHKVTEMGQEVTMRCQPILGHNTVFWYRQTMMQGLELLAYFRNRAPLDDSGMPKDRFSAEMPDATLATLKIQPSEPRDSAVYFCASGLTPEQGAFGYTFGSGTRLTVV.